The present T cell receptor beta chain was sequenced within a study of T-cell reconstitution after alpha-beta-depleted transplantation in children. Unique molecular identifiers were used in preparing the TCRbeta library. TCRdb re-called the PCR reads with MiXCR, one entry per CDR3 protein. Of some 290,000 distinct CDR3 sequences listed, approximately 23% were seen once; the top ten hold about a tenth. The V gene end was trimmed by 3 bases and the J gene end by 2 bases; junction bases not matched to a gene: 3. The germline CDR1 and CDR2 sequences are ENHRY and SYGVKD. The CDR3 has 16 residues. This clonotype was picked up many times.

This receptor was taken from a male patient younger than 18 who had a stem cell transplant for acute lymphoblastic leukemia, so the T cells may come from the graft donor. V usage is TRBV10-3 and J usage is TRBJ2-5, with 13 bases that match TRBD2. Material: PBMCs, mostly from graft donor cells, obtained 180 days after TCRalphabeta/CD19-depleted stem cell transplant. CDR3 in DNA: TGTGCCATCAGTGACGGGACTAGCGGGGAACAAGAGACCCAGTACTTC. Protein product: CAISDGTSGEQETQYF.